This T cell receptor beta chain was identified during a study of CXCR3-negative and CXCR3-positive naive CD8 T cells. For the study at large: Every library held about 1.5 +/- 0.3 million TRB reads, and the total came to roughly 150 million. Study-level points and caveats: Much lower diversity was found in memory CD8+ cells, while both naive subsets had comparably high diversity. The TRB CDR3s that CXCR3-positive naive cells carried were more hydrophobic than those of CXCR3-negative naive cells. Naive CXCR3-positive and CXCR3-negative cells shared similar TRBV-TRBJ usage, unlike memory cells.

Comments on this clonotype: Its cognate antigen is unknown.

UMI labels and 5' RACE were used to prepare the TRB cDNA libraries. After re-calling the 5' RACE reads, TCRdb lists one entry per CDR3 protein, DNA absent. The sample table includes tens of thousands of distinct CDR3 sequences. CDR1 SGHVS and CDR2 FQNEAQ come from the germline V gene. The CDR3 runs 15 residues. Phenotypically, naive CD8+ T cells corresponded to CD45RO-CCR7+CD27+CD95-. The sequence came from a human donor in good health. Some clones in this sample may be carry-over from other donors' samples. The chain combines TRBV7-8 with TRBJ2-2; TCRdb's D call of TRBD2 is untestable without DNA. The sample taken for sequencing was naive CXCR3+ CD8+ T cells from blood. Subset in this sample: CD45RO-CCR7+CD27+CD95- naive CD8+ T cells expressing CXCR3 (TNR3+). This CDR3 reads CAGSFLAGNTGELFF.